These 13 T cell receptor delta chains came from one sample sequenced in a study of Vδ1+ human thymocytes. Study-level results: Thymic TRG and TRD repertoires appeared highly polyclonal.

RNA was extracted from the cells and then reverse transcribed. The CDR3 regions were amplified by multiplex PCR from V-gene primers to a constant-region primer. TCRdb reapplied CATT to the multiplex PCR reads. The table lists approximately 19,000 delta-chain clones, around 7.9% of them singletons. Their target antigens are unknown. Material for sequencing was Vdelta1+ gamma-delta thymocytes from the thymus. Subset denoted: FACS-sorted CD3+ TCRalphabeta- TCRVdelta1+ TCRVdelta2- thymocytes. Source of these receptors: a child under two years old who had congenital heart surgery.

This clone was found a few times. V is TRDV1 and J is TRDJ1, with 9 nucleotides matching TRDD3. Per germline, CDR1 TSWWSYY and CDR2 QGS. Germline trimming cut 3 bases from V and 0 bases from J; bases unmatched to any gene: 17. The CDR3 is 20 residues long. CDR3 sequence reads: CALGDPIPVHGGYYTDKLIF. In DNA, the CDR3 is TGTGCTCTTGGGGACCCTATACCCGTTCACGGGGGATACTACACCGATAAACTCATCTTT.

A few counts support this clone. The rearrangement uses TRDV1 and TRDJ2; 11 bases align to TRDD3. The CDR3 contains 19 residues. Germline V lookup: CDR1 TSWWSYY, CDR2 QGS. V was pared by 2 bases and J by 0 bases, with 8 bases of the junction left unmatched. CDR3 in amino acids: CALGEFSLGDTPLTAQLFF. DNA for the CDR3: TGTGCTCTTGGGGAATTTAGTCTGGGGGATACCCCTTTGACAGCACAACTCTTCTTT.

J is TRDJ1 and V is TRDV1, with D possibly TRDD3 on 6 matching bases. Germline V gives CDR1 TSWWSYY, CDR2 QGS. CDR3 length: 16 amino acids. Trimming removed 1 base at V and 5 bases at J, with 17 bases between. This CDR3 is CALGERAYLGGDKLIF. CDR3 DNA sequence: TGTGCTCTTGGGGAACGGGCGTACCTTGGGGGTGATAAACTCATCTTT.

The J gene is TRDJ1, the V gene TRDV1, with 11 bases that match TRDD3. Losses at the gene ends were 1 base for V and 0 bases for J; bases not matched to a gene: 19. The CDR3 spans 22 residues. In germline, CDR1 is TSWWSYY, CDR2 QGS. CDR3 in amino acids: CALGERITLACVGDTYTDKLIF. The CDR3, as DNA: TGTGCTCTTGGGGAACGGATTACCCTAGCGTGTGTGGGGGATACGTACACCGATAAACTCATCTTT.

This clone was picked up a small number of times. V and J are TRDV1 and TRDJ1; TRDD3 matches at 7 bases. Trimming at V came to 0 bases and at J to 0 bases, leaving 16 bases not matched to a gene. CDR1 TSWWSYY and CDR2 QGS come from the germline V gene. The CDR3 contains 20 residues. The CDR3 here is CALGELRPFLWGRYTDKLIF. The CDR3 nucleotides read TGTGCTCTTGGGGAACTTCGGCCTTTCCTTTGGGGGAGGTACACCGATAAACTCATCTTT.

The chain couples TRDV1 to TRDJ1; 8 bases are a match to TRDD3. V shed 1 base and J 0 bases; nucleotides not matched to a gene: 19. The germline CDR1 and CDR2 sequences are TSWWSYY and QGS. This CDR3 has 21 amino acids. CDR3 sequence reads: CALGEPTRVLGATTYTDKLIF. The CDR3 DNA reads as TGTGCTCTTGGGGAACCCACCCGCGTACTGGGGGCCACGACATACACCGATAAACTCATCTTT.

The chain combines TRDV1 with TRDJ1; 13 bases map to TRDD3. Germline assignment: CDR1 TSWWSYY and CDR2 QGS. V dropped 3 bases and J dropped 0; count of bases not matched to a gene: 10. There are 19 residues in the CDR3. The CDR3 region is CALGDSVLGDTPNTDKLIF. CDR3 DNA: TGTGCTCTTGGGGACTCCGTACTGGGGGATACGCCCAACACCGATAAACTCATCTTT.

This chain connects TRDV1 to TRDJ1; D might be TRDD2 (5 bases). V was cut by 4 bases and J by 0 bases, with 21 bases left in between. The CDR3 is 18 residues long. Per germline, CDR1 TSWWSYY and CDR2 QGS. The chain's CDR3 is CALGANLQIFGYTDKLIF. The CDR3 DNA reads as TGTGCTCTTGGGGCCAACCTACAAATCTTCGGGTACACCGATAAACTCATCTTT.

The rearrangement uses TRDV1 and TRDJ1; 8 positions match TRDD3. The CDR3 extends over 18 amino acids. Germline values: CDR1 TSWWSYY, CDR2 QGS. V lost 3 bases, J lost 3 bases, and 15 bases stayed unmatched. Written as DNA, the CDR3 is TGTGCTCTTGGGGAGTCCTATCCCCCTGGGGGACCTCCCGATAAACTCATCTTT. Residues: CALGESYPPGGPPDKLIF.

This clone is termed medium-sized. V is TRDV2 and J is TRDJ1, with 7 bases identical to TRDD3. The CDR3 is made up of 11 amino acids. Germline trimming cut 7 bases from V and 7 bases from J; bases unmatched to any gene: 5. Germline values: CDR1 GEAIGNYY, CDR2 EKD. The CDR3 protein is CAWLLGSKLIF. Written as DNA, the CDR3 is TGTGCCTGGCTACTGGGGAGTAAACTCATCTTT.

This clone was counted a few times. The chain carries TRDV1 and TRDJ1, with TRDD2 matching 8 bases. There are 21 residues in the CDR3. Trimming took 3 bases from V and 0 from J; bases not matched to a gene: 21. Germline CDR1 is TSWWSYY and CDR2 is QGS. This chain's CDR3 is CALGDSLPMDLDRDYTDKLIF. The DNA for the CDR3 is TGTGCTCTTGGGGATAGCCTTCCTATGGACCTGGACCGAGATTACACCGATAAACTCATCTTT.

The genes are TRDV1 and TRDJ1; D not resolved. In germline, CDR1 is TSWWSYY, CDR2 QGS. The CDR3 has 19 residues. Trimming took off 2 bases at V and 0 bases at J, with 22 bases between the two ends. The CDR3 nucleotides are TGTGCTCTTGGGGAAATCGATTCTGGCGGGTGGACGTACACCGATAAACTCATCTTT. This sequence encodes CALGEIDSGGWTYTDKLIF.

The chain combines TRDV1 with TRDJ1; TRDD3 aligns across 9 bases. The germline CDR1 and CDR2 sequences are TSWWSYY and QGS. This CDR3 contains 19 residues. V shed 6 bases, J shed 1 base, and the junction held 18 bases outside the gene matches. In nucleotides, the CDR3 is TGTGCTCTTGGCACAAATCTTCCTCCCTGGGGGATGAGCACCGATAAACTCATCTTT. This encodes CALGTNLPPWGMSTDKLIF.